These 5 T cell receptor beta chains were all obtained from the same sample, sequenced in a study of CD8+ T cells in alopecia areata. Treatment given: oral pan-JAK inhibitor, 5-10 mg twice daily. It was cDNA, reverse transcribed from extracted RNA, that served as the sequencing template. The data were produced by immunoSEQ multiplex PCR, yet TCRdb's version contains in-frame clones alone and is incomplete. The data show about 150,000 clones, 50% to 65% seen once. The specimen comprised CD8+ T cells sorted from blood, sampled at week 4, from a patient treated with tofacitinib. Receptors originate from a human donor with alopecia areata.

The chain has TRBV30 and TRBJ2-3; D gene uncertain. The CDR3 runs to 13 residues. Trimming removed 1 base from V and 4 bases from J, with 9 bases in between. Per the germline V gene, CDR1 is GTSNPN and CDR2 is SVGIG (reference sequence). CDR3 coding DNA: TGTGCCTGGAGTGCGGGTGGGGCAGATACGCAGTATTTT. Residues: CAWSAGGADTQYF.

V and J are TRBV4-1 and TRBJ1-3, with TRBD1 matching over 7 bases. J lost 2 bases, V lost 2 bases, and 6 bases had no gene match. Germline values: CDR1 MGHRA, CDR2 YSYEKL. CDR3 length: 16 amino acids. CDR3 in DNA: TGCGCCAGCAGCCAAAGGCTGCAGGGGGCTGGAAACACCATATATTTT. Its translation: CASSQRLQGAGNTIYF.

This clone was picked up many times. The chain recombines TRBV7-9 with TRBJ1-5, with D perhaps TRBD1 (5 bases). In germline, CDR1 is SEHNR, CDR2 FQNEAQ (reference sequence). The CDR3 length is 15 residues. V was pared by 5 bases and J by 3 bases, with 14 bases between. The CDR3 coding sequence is TGTGCCAGCAGCCCCGGGACGGATGCCAATCAGCCCCAGCATTTT. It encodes CASSPGTDANQPQHF.

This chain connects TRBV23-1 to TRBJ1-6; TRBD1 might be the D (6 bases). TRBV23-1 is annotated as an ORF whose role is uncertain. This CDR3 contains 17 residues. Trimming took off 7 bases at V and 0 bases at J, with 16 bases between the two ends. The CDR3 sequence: CASTPRQDSSYNSPLHF. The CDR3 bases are TGCGCCAGCACCCCTCGACAGGATAGCTCCTATAATTCACCCCTCCACTTT.

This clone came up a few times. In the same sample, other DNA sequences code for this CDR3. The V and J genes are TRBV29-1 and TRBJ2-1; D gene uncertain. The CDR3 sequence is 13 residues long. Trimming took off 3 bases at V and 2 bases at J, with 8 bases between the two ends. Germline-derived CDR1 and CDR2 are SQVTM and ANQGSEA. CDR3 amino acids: CSVEGGTYNEQFF. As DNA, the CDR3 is TGCAGCGTTGAGGGTGGGACCTACAATGAGCAGTTCTTC.